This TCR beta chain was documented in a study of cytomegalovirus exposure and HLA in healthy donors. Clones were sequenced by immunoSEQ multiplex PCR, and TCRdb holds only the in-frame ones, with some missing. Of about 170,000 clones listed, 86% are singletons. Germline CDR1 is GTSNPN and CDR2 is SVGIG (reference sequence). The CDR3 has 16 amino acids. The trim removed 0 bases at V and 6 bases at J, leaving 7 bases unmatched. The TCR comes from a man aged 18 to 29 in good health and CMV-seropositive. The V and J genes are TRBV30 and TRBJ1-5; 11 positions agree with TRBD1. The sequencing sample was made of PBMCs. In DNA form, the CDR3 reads TGTGCCTGGAGTGTGGGGACAGGGGGATCAAGTCAGCCCCAGCATTTT. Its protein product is CAWSVGTGGSSQPQHF.